What follows is one TCR beta chain and its context. Its binding antigen is unknown. No qualities accompany the bases; no much larger clone lies one base away. The library was prepared using the immunoSEQ multiplex PCR assay. For the multiplex PCR, a mixture combining 60 forward primers for TCR Vbeta segments and 13 reverse primers for TCR Jbeta segments was used. A multiplex PCR assay on genomic DNA amplified the CDR3 region of rearranged TCR beta genes. On the Illumina HiSeq System, the amplified TCR beta libraries were sequenced as 87-base-pair reads. The authors' pipeline ran thus. In a later analysis, approximately 74 million unique TCR beta chains were counted across the 650 to 700 repertoires, and roughly 10 million of these chains were shared by at least two donors. To remove PCR and sequencing errors, raw reads were error-corrected and collapsed into unique sequences using a nearest-neighbor algorithm that merged closely related sequences. V, D and J gene segments were assigned by aligning CDR3 sequences to IMGT reference sequences. For a sequence to be retained, a match of at least six nucleotides was required to both a V gene segment and a J gene segment. Rearrangements were called productive when the CDR3 lacked stop codons and stayed in frame with V and J; all others were non-productive. CDR3 was defined according to IMGT convention as the region running from the second conserved V-encoded cysteine to the conserved J-encoded phenylalanine. In an earlier analysis of around 540 of the donors, sequences lacking an unambiguous match to a single V gene segment were excluded. An earlier analysis of a few hundred of the donors called V segments functional above 56.7% productive rearrangements and segregating when the between-donor standard deviation exceeded 5%. To diagnose cytomegalovirus status from the catalog of TCR beta chain sequences, a statistical classification framework was built. A later analysis assigned V and J genes by comparing TCR nucleotide sequences with IMGT/GENE-DB human TR gene sequences. A later analysis assigned CDR3 sequences and most-parsimonious VDJ recombination scenarios with the TCRdist pipeline. In a later analysis, each TCR beta chain was defined by its CDR3 amino acid sequence together with its V-gene family, and reads lacking a unique V-gene family were excluded. To address suspected cross-contamination and a sequencing artifact, a later analysis removed roughly 580 highly shared, low-generation-probability nucleotide sequences. In a later analysis, a clonal expansion index was calculated for each public chain from normalized within-repertoire ranks of inferred template counts. In a later analysis, generation probabilities were computed with a VDJ recombination model fitted to out-of-frame rearrangements, and the resulting probabilities were checked against IGoR. A later analysis scored TCR-TCR, TCR-HLA and TCR-CMV co-occurrence with hypergeometric tests, applying a repertoire-size bias correction to TCR pairs. False discovery rates were estimated in a later analysis by permuting HLA or CMV assignments 20 times. In a later analysis, co-occurring TCRs were grouped with DBSCAN, and TCRdist sequence similarity was added when clustering was performed within HLA-allele-positive subsets. Co-occurrence clustering excluded repertoires with fewer than 30,000 or more than 120,000 public chains, plus five with anomalous nucleotide sharing. In its TCRdb copy, this immuneACCESS table keeps in-frame sequences only and misses some clones. Where compared with another copy, unresolved V genes explain less than half of these, and the others have no known cause. V and J calls and clone size are those listed in that table; D and trimming were worked out from the DNA. The sample has roughly 120,000 clones on record, over 70% of them singletons. Of the sample, 1.6% is held by the ten largest clones.

The data stem from a study of cytomegalovirus exposure and HLA in healthy donors (TCRdb year 2017). General notes on the study: An earlier analysis of approximately 640 of the donors reported about 250 Gb of sequence data and 117 million unique TCR beta sequences from 150 million to 200 million T cells. In a later analysis, previously published TCR beta repertoires from 666 donors were re-analyzed and high-resolution HLA genotyping was added so that TCR occurrence patterns could be studied. HLA typing included class I and class II loci at four-digit resolution. A later genetic analysis used genome-wide SNP genotypes for about 60% of the roughly 700 donors, treating that subset as a discovery cohort. In addition to the first cohort of about 650 subjects, a separate validation cohort of 100 to 150 different subjects was used. The T cell repertoires of some 700 subjects were profiled by immunosequencing and related to cytomegalovirus serostatus. Donor age, sex, ethnicity and CMV serostatus were collected together with the repertoire data. Rather than using new phenotypic data, the later analysis identified candidate immune exposures from TCR beta sequences and from how often those sequences occurred across donors. Roughly 300 gigabases of sequencing data and 78 million or so unique TCR sequences were included in an early release covering about 600 HLA-typed donors. Typing coverage varied by locus: roughly 629-630 donors for A, B, C, DRB1 and DQB1; approximately 500 for DQA1; approximately 610 for DPA1; around 450 for DPB1. About five DR-DQ haplotypes were handled as single units for association and clustering, since linkage in the cohort was strong. Among 300 to 450 genotyped donors of the cohort, an average of about 240,000 unique TCR beta nucleotide sequences were sequenced per donor, about a sixth of them non-productive. The study aimed to test whether signatures of past pathogen exposure could be identified by cataloging public T cell receptors. In an earlier analysis of about 590 of the donors, high-throughput TCR beta sequencing was used to judge whether each TCR beta V gene segment behaved as functional or pseudogenic. Of the roughly 400 genotyped donors, approximately 83% fell in the genetic ancestry cluster associated with self-reported Caucasian donors. All discovery cohort repertoires had been generated on a single sequencing platform. The study combined high-throughput TCR immunosequencing, statistical association of individual TCRs with disease status, and machine learning to predict cytomegalovirus infection status.

The cohort comprised approximately 700 healthy bone marrow donors. At the time of sampling, every cohort member was nominally healthy, though immune exposures that went unrecorded were likely present. The donor tested CMV seronegative, placing the donor among the 300 to 450 seronegative members of the cohort. Every donor gave a peripheral blood sample, and the peripheral blood mononuclear cells from that sample were used for TCR beta sequencing. Genomic DNA was extracted from the blood cell samples with the Qiagen DNeasy Blood Extraction Kit. Based on the germline V gene, the CDR1 and CDR2 sequences are LGHNT and FRNRAP. The CDR3 starts with the cysteine, ends with the phenylalanine, and has 15 residues. Only the CDR3 DNA is retained, 45 bases long and in frame from the first base. The germline ends are 13 bases apart after V is trimmed by 2 bases and J by 3 bases. Here is what the overall study found, with its caveats: In vitro tests confirmed that three of the cytomegalovirus-associated TCR beta chains recognize cytomegalovirus antigens. Sequencing depth was assumed to be roughly uniform across donors in the presence/absence analyses, though that assumption may not hold. The 87-base-pair reads could not distinguish some IMGT-functional V segments, including TRBV6-2 and TRBV6-3, so those segments were excluded. A later genetic analysis associated a missense DCLRE1C variant with V-gene and J-gene trimming of TCR beta chains, and an independent cohort replicated the association. A further reported finding was that TCR beta sequences accurately predicted the HLA-A and HLA-B alleles for most subjects in the first cohort. A later analysis found that TCR association rates varied across HLA loci, with DRB1 alleles showing the most associated TCRs and HLA-C alleles the fewest. Immune exposure information for the cohort was limited to CMV serostatus. The authors suggested that the approach could potentially be extended to other disease states and immunological phenotypes. Compared with the 666-donor mean, donors in an Asian-associated ancestry cluster had fewer N-insertions in productive TCRs, according to a later genetic analysis. In a later analysis, HLA-associated TCR beta chains were found to be more clonally expanded and to have lower generation probabilities than equally common non-associated chains. Across donors, most TCR sequences were observed very rarely, whereas some public TCRs were present in many individuals. An earlier analysis of 450 to 750 of the donors showed that most TCR beta V segments appeared in productive rearrangements either about 87% or about 30% of the time, which broadly matched IMGT annotations. A group of highly shared sequence variants was considered likely to be a technical artifact of the sequencing pipeline. Specific HLA alleles were associated with 16,951 TCR beta sequences at a false discovery rate of 0.05 in a later analysis. When HLA alleles, especially DR and DQ, strongly co-occurred, attributing TCR associations to individual alleles was difficult. Correlated functional status among segregating V segments might be attributable to linkage disequilibrium, but an unknown experimental factor could not be ruled out. The classifier was reported to diagnose cytomegalovirus status with high specificity and sensitivity in both the original and validation cohorts. This cohort had only TCR beta chains sequenced, and the lack of alpha or paired-chain data limited which features could be detected. In a later analysis, several top co-occurrence clusters were reported to appear linked to parvovirus B19, influenza, CMV and Epstein-Barr virus. Because HLA typing was missing for some donors at each locus, association tests included only the typed subset. Because counts were too low, roughly 18 rarely observed V segments, including chromosome 9 orphons, were left out of the earlier analysis of about 620 of the donors. In a later analysis, most CMV-associated TCR beta chains were found to appear HLA-restricted, with HLA associations seemingly driven largely by CMV exposure. The study listed approximately 150 TCR beta chains as associated with cytomegalovirus.

The TCR sequence derives from a woman aged 18-30 years in good health and CMV-seronegative. This chain is built from TRBV12-5 and TRBJ1-1; perhaps TRBD1 is the D gene, with 5 bases matching. The sample consisted of PBMCs. In nucleotides, the sequence is TGTGCTAGTGGTTTGCCCCGGAGGGGACACACTGAAGCTTTCTTT. Protein translation: CASGLPRRGHTEAFF.